The clone carrying this TCR beta chain occurred a few times. Antigen: not known. TCRdb recomputed calls from the reads with MiXCR, one row per CDR3 protein. The repertoire holds 450,000 to 650,000 distinct CDR3 sequences, about 40% seen once, with over 45% in the top ten. The data originate from a study of T cell repertoires in cytomegalovirus infection. For the study at large: Recently identified HLA-C-restricted CMV epitopes and well-studied HLA-B-restricted CMV epitopes were used by the study.

The germline V gene encodes CDR1 KGHSH and CDR2 LQKENI. The CDR3 is made up of 13 amino acids. Trimming shortened V by 4 bases and J by 1 base, and 7 bases separated the two germline ends. Notes on the study in general: Within the response measured ex vivo, HLA-C-restricted CMV-specific TCR beta clonotypes were dominant.

The sequence derives from a human donor in good health (CMV status not recorded). Some clones in this sample may be carry-over from other donors' samples. V usage is TRBV18 and J usage is TRBJ1-1; D uncertain. The specimen comprised cultured PBMCs, sampled from culture after CMV antigen stimulation. The CDR3 DNA sequence: TGTGCCAGCTCACGGGCACAGAACACTGAAGCTTTCTTT. Encoded protein: CASSRAQNTEAFF.